Listed below are T cell receptor beta chains from one sample, sequenced in a study of shared clonotypes between healthy human individuals. Sequenced by immunoSEQ multiplex PCR; TCRdb stores in-frame clones only, minus some. The sample lists about 490,000 clones; over 65% were seen once. The sequenced sample was PBMCs. The receptors come from a woman in her forties in good health. Some clones in this sample may be carry-over from other donors' samples. Each CDR3 is given with its conserved first and last residue. A D gene is named only where the DNA matches it firmly. Size tells how often a clone was seen (once, few, many) or the class of an expanded clone, and some rows leave it out.

j_gene	d_gene	v_gene	abundance	CDR3nt	CDR3aa
TRBJ2-5	.	TRBV30	.	TGTGCCTGGAGCGCTAGTTACCAAGAGACCCAGTACTTC	CAWSASYQETQYF
TRBJ2-1	TRBD2	TRBV7-6	.	TGTGCCAGCAGCAAACGGGCTAGCGGGGCTACCTACAATGAGCAGTTCTTC	CASSKRASGATYNEQFF
TRBJ2-3	.	TRBV14	few	TGTGCCAGCAGCCCCCGATACGAGACAGCCGCAGATACGCAGTATTTT	CASSPRYETAADTQYF
TRBJ1-4	.	TRBV5-1	.	TGCGCCAGCAGCTTGGGGCTGGCAGGCCTTAATGAAAAACTGTTTTTT	CASSLGLAGLNEKLFF
TRBJ1-2	.	TRBV30	.	TGTGCCTGGAGTATGGGCTATGGCTACACCTTC	CAWSMGYGYTF
TRBJ2-2	TRBD2	TRBV11-3	few	TGTGCCAGCAGCTTAGCGACTAGCGCGTCCACCGGGGAGCTGTTTTTT	CASSLATSASTGELFF
TRBJ2-1	TRBD2	TRBV11-2	.	TGTGCCAGCAGCTTAGGGGCAGGGCTAGCGGGAGTTAATGAGCAGTTCTTC	CASSLGAGLAGVNEQFF
TRBJ2-1	.	TRBV6-1	.	TGTGCCAGCAGTGCTGGGGGTGATTACAATGAGCAGTTCTTC	CASSAGGDYNEQFF
TRBJ2-3	.	TRBV28	.	TGTGCCAGCAGTTACCTGACAGGCAGCACAGATACGCAGTATTTT	CASSYLTGSTDTQYF
TRBJ2-5	.	TRBV25-1	.	TGTGCCAGCAGTGGTAGGAGGGAGACCCAGTACTTC	CASSGRRETQYF
TRBJ2-3	TRBD1	TRBV18	.	TGTGCCAGCTCACCTGTGGACAGGGGGCTTGCAGATACGCAGTATTTT	CASSPVDRGLADTQYF
TRBJ2-6	.	TRBV6-5	.	TGTGCCAGCGGCCTCCGGGACCGGGGGGCCAACGTCCTGACTTTC	CASGLRDRGANVLTF
TRBJ1-2	.	TRBV7-2	.	TGTGCCAGCAGCTTAATGGGGACGGGCTACACCTTC	CASSLMGTGYTF
TRBJ2-7	.	TRBV2	.	TGTGCCAGCAGTGAAGAACGTGGGGGCGAGCAGTACTTC	CASSEERGGEQYF
TRBJ2-3	.	TRBV4-2	.	TGTGCCAGCAGCCAAGACAGGGGTAGCACAGATACGCAGTATTTT	CASSQDRGSTDTQYF
TRBJ2-3	.	TRBV10-3	.	TGTGCCATCAGTGACGATGGAGGGGGAGATACGCAGTATTTT	CAISDDGGGDTQYF
TRBJ2-1	TRBD2	TRBV7-3	few	TGTGCCAGCAGCACCCGGACTAGCGGGAGATCCGGCGAGCAGTTCTTC	CASSTRTSGRSGEQFF